This passage covers 19 T cell receptor beta chains from one sample sequenced in a study of shared T cell receptors in the human thymus. Data came from immunoSEQ multiplex PCR; TCRdb stores just in-frame clones and leaves some out. The sample shows hundreds of thousands of clones, 70% to 90% of them seen only once. This sample also belongs to another study, concerning human thymus T cells.

Sample: thymocytes. The source of these receptors is a boy younger than two with a congenital heart defect.

This rearrangement joins TRBV6-1 to TRBJ2-1; a possible D gene is TRBD1 (6 bases). Germline-derived CDR1 and CDR2 are MNHNS and SASEGT. There are 15 residues in the CDR3. V was cut by 2 bases and J by 5 bases, with 13 bases left in between. CDR3 amino acids: CASSEWGRVNNEQFF. Written as DNA, the CDR3 is TGTGCCAGCAGTGAATGGGGGCGAGTCAACAATGAGCAGTTCTTC.

The chain joins TRBV7-9 to TRBJ1-4, with D perhaps matching TRBD1 (6 bases). The CDR3 has 14 residues. CDR1 and CDR2 (germline): SEHNR, FQNEAQ (reference sequence). Trimming cost V 5 bases and J 6 bases, with 13 bases left between them. Here the CDR3 reads CASSRSTGDEKLFF. The CDR3, as DNA: TGTGCCAGCAGCCGATCGACAGGTGATGAAAAACTGTTTTTT. Full variable domain (remainder filled in from reference TRBV7-9 and TRBJ1-4): DTGVSQNPRHKITKRGQNVTFRCDPISEHNRLYWYRQTLGQGPEFLTYFQNEAQLEKSRLLSDRFSAERPKGSFSTLEIQRTEQGDSAMYLCASSRSTGDEKLFFGSGTQLSVL.

The chain uses TRBV4-3 and TRBJ1-3; D call uncertain. The V end was cut by 1 base, the J end by 0 bases, with 4 bases between. This CDR3 contains 14 residues. From germline, CDR1 is LGHNA and CDR2 YSLEER. CDR3 nucleotides: TGCGCCAGCAGCCAAGCCCTCTCTGGAAACACCATATATTTT. It yields the protein CASSQALSGNTIYF.

As concerns this clone: This sample also contains other DNA sequences that code for the same CDR3. The chain joins TRBV29-1 to TRBJ2-5, with D unclear. This CDR3 spans 12 amino acids. V was pared by 1 base and J by 2 bases, with 5 bases between. Germline CDR1 is SQVTM and CDR2 is ANQGSEA. The CDR3 loop reads CSVEGLQETQYF. The CDR3 region has the DNA TGCAGCGTTGAAGGGCTTCAAGAGACCCAGTACTTC. Combining the CDR3 with reference TRBV29-1 and TRBJ2-5 gives the whole variable domain SAVISQKPSRDICQRGTSLTIQCQVDSQVTMMFWYRQQPGQSLTLIATANQGSEATYESGFVIDKFPISRPNLTFSTLTVSNMSPEDSSIYLCSVEGLQETQYFGPGTRLLVL.

The V and J genes are TRBV28 and TRBJ1-2; TRBD1 is a possible D gene (5 bases). The V end lost 7 bases, the J end lost 0 bases, and 6 bases lay between the germline ends. This CDR3 contains 12 residues. The germline V gene has CDR1 MDHEN and CDR2 SYDVKM. The CDR3 coding sequence is TGTGCCAGCACAGGGACTAACTATGGCTACACCTTC. Translated: CASTGTNYGYTF.

This clone appeared a few times. V is TRBV4-2 and J is TRBJ1-4, with D possibly being TRBD1 (5 bases). V lost 0 bases and J lost 5, with 10 bases in between. Germline V gives CDR1 LGHNA, CDR2 YNFKEQ. The CDR3 totals 15 residues. The CDR3 reads CASSQDGQGNEKLFF. The CDR3 DNA reads TGTGCCAGCAGCCAAGATGGTCAGGGCAATGAAAAACTGTTTTTT.

This clone was seen only once. V usage is TRBV28 and J usage is TRBJ2-7, with 7 bases identical to TRBD2. Germline V gene sequence: CDR1 MDHEN, CDR2 SYDVKM. This CDR3 has 15 residues. Trimming at V came to 6 bases and at J to 4 bases, leaving 12 bases not matched to a gene. The CDR3 DNA follows: TGTGCCAGCAGCCGGGGACTATTTTGTCGGTACGAGCAGTACTTC. This gives the protein CASSRGLFCRYEQYF.

The chain combines TRBV27 with TRBJ2-7; D is unresolved. Germline V gene data show CDR1 as MNHEY and CDR2 as SMNVEV (reference sequence). Trimming took 1 base from V and 3 from J, leaving 7 bases between them. The CDR3 has 13 amino acids. DNA of the CDR3: TGTGCCAGCAGTTTATATGGCAGCTACGAGCAGTACTTC. This sequence encodes CASSLYGSYEQYF.

The table lists this clone with a count of one. The rearrangement joins TRBV18 to TRBJ1-1, with D perhaps matching TRBD1 (5 bases). This CDR3 region has 16 residues. With 3 bases removed from V and 0 bases from J, the gap between germline ends came to 14 bases. Looked up from germline, CDR1 is KGHSH and CDR2 is LQKENI. The CDR3 loop is CASSPVWRGLNTEAFF. CDR3 DNA sequence: TGTGCCAGCTCACCGGTATGGCGGGGACTGAACACTGAAGCTTTCTTT.

This rearrangement joins TRBV2 to TRBJ1-1; 7 bases fit TRBD1. Germline-derived CDR1 and CDR2 are SNHLY and FYNNEI. The CDR3 runs 17 residues. The V gene end was trimmed by 6 bases and the J gene end by 1 base; junction bases not matched to a gene: 14. CDR3 sequence (DNA): TGTGCCAGCAGACGACAGGGTTGGGCATTTAGGAACACTGAAGCTTTCTTT. It yields the protein CASRRQGWAFRNTEAFF.

The chain has TRBV5-1 and TRBJ1-2, with a tentative D call TRBD1 (5 bases). Trimming cost V 1 base and J 0 bases, with 16 bases left between them. CDR1 and CDR2 (germline): SGHRS, YFSETQ. The CDR3 runs 17 residues. For the CDR3, the DNA is TGCGCCAGCAGCTTGAGTGGGCAGGGTAGAGCTAACTATGGCTACACCTTC. It is translated as CASSLSGQGRANYGYTF. Variable domain in full (rest from reference TRBV5-1 and TRBJ1-2): KAGVTQTPRYLIKTRGQQVTLSCSPISGHRSVSWYQQTPGQGLQFLFEYFSETQRNKGNFPGRFSGRQFSNSRSEMNVSTLELGDSALYLCASSLSGQGRANYGYTFGSGTRLTVV.

This chain joins TRBV28 and TRBJ1-5; TRBD1 agrees at 7 bases. The CDR3 has 17 residues. The J segment lost 0 bases and the V segment lost 9 bases, leaving 14 bases of the junction unmatched. Germline V gives CDR1 MDHEN, CDR2 SYDVKM. The CDR3 sequence is CASLQGTFPYSNQPQHF. The CDR3 region has the DNA TGTGCCAGTCTACAGGGGACCTTCCCCTATAGCAATCAGCCCCAGCATTTT.

V gene TRBV23-1 combines with J gene TRBJ2-5; perhaps TRBD1 as D (5 bases). TRBV23-1 is treated as an ORF (open reading frame) with a function not yet certain. With 4 bases removed from V and 7 bases from J, the gap between germline ends came to 13 bases. This CDR3 has 13 residues. The CDR3 DNA follows: TGCGCCAGCAGTCTCTCAGGGAATGTGACCCAGTACTTC. Protein: CASSLSGNVTQYF.

This clone showed up just a few times. The chain couples TRBV5-6 to TRBJ1-3; D gene unclear. V lost 2 bases and J lost 7, with 10 bases in between. The CDR3 has 13 residues. Germline CDR1 SGHDT, CDR2 YYEEEE. CDR3 protein: CASSFRPRNTIYF. In DNA, the CDR3 is TGTGCCAGCAGCTTCCGGCCGCGGAACACCATATATTTT.

The CDR3 reads CASSLGATYNEQFF. The CDR3 DNA reads TGTGCCAGCAGCCTGGGAGCGACCTACAATGAGCAGTTCTTC. The chain carries TRBV9 and TRBJ2-1; D possibly corresponds to TRBD2 (5 bases). Looked up from germline, CDR1 is SGDLS and CDR2 is YYNGEE. Trimming removed 4 bases from V and 2 bases from J, with 10 bases in between. CDR3 length: 14 residues.

V is TRBV10-2 and J is TRBJ2-7; possibly TRBD2 for D (6 bases). Trimming took 0 bases from V and 0 from J, leaving 9 bases between them. The CDR3 is made up of 15 amino acids. Looked up from germline, CDR1 is WSHSY and CDR2 is SAAADI. CDR3: CASSESAGSSYEQYF. In nucleotides, the CDR3 is TGCGCCAGCAGTGAGTCGGCGGGGAGCTCCTACGAGCAGTACTTC.

This clone was seen a handful of times. The chain links TRBV15 to TRBJ2-7; 9 positions agree with TRBD1. Germline V CDR1 and CDR2: LNHNV, YYDKDF (reference sequence). This CDR3 contains 15 residues. Unmatched junction bases numbered 9, after V lost 5 bases and J lost 4 bases. CDR3 nucleotide sequence: TGTGCCACCAGCCTGGACAGGGGAAAATCGTACGAGCAGTACTTC. Amino acid sequence: CATSLDRGKSYEQYF.

The chain uses TRBV19 and TRBJ2-4; no firm D call. CDR1 and CDR2 from the germline V gene are LNHDA and SQIVND (reference sequence). The ends were cut back, 7 bases at V and 8 bases at J, with 9 bases in the middle. The CDR3 loop spans 11 amino acids. CDR3 amino acids: CASMLIDIQYF. The CDR3 nucleotides are TGTGCCAGTATGCTAATCGACATTCAGTACTTC.

The chain links TRBV4-3 to TRBJ2-5; perhaps TRBD2 as D (5 bases). Germline V gene data show CDR1 as LGHNA and CDR2 as YSLEER. V lost 5 bases to trimming and J lost 1 base, with 14 bases between them. The CDR3 sequence is 15 residues long. The CDR3 DNA reads as TGCGCCAGCAGCGTCTCGGGCGGAGGCCAAGAGACCCAGTACTTC. It specifies CASSVSGGGQETQYF.